A single sample is the source of the 7 T cell receptor beta chains below, sequenced in a study of cytomegalovirus exposure and HLA in healthy donors. 13 Jbeta primers and 60 Vbeta primers were used for the PCR. Using immunoSEQ multiplex PCR, the repertoire was profiled, and TCRdb retains in-frame clones only, with some absent. The sample holds fewer than 250,000 clones, more than 70% seen once. Sequencing was done on a sample of PBMCs. Receptors were obtained from a young man in good health and CMV-seropositive.

The rearrangement joins TRBV5-1 to TRBJ2-7, with 15 bases lining up with TRBD2. V was clipped by 7 bases and J by 7 bases; unmatched bases: 9. The length of the CDR3 is 15 residues. CDR1 SGHRS and CDR2 YFSETQ come from the germline V gene. The CDR3 sequence: CASRTSGGALEEQYF. The CDR3 DNA is TGCGCCAGCCGGACTAGCGGGGGGGCCTTGGAAGAGCAGTACTTC.

The DNA of the CDR3 is TGCAGCGCAACATCGGGACTAGCGCCCTACGAGCAGTACTTC. Residues: CSATSGLAPYEQYF. This chain connects TRBV29-1 to TRBJ2-7, with TRBD2 identical over 10 bases. CDR1 SQVTM and CDR2 ANQGSEA come from the germline V gene. V trimming: 7 bases; J trimming: 2 bases; junction bases outside the gene matches: 8. This CDR3 is built from 14 residues.

The genes are TRBV14 and TRBJ2-3; unclear D gene. Germline V lookup: CDR1 SGHDN, CDR2 FVKESK. Trimming took 7 bases from V and 2 from J, leaving 16 bases between them. The CDR3 extends over 15 amino acids. This CDR3 is CASTFYPNFTDTQYF. In nucleotides, the CDR3 is TGTGCCAGCACCTTCTACCCAAACTTCACAGATACGCAGTATTTT.

The chain is built from TRBV9 and TRBJ2-1; TRBD2 agrees at 7 bases. Looked up from germline, CDR1 is SGDLS and CDR2 is YYNGEE. V trimming: 3 bases; J trimming: 9 bases; junction bases outside the gene matches: 12. This CDR3 comprises 15 residues. CDR3 region: CASSAGGTTHAEQFF. The CDR3 DNA reads as TGTGCCAGCAGCGCCGGAGGGACTACCCACGCTGAGCAGTTCTTC.

The genes are TRBV25-1 and TRBJ1-5; tentatively, D is TRBD1 (5 bases). V lost 0 bases and J lost 7, with 19 bases in between. Germline CDR1 reads MGHDK; CDR2 reads SYGVNS. The length of the CDR3 is 17 residues. CDR3 region: CASSEYPPGGADQPQHF. As DNA, the CDR3 is TGTGCCAGCAGTGAATATCCTCCTGGAGGGGCGGACCAGCCCCAGCATTTT.

This chain joins TRBV6-1 and TRBJ1-2; D not resolved. The germline V gene encodes CDR1 MNHNS and CDR2 SASEGT. CDR3 length: 13 residues. V lost 5 bases, J lost 8 bases, and 15 bases lay in between. The CDR3 DNA reads as TGTGCCAGCAGTTGGAGCCTTCTGGAGGGCTACACCTTC. This gives the protein CASSWSLLEGYTF.

This clone was counted only a few times. The V gene is TRBV5-1, the J gene TRBJ2-7; 12 bases align to TRBD2. CDR1 and CDR2 (germline): SGHRS, YFSETQ. CDR3 length: 15 amino acids. Trimming removed 0 bases from V and 6 bases from J; junction bases left unmatched: 4. This CDR3 reads CASSLVASGGAEQYF. CDR3 DNA sequence: TGCGCCAGCAGCTTGGTGGCTAGCGGGGGGGCCGAGCAGTACTTC. Based on the CDR3 plus reference TRBV5-1 and TRBJ2-7, the full variable domain is KAGVTQTPRYLIKTRGQQVTLSCSPISGHRSVSWYQQTPGQGLQFLFEYFSETQRNKGNFPGRFSGRQFSNSRSEMNVSTLELGDSALYLCASSLVASGGAEQYFGPGTRLTVT.